The T cell receptor (beta chain) described here comes from a study of T cells after yellow fever vaccination. As for the study in general: For low cell numbers, libraries were made with SMART-Seq v4 Ultra Low Input.

Germline lookup yields CDR1 SGHRS and CDR2 YFSETQ. V shed 4 bases and J shed 12 bases, with 20 bases lying between them. The CDR3 loop spans 14 amino acids. The study, taken as a whole, reports: The booster response re-showed most primary clones: 96% CD4, approximately 85% CD8. When the response was secondary, it was weaker but reached its peak faster, day 5 versus 15.

Generation of TCR cDNA used 5'RACE template switching (which added a universal primer site and UMIs). TCRdb redid the calling of the 5' RACE reads with MiXCR, one entry per CDR3 protein. Among about 300,000 distinct CDR3 sequences listed, approximately 4% were seen once. Concerning this clonotype: What it binds is unknown.

This sample comprised PBMCs, obtained 5 days after the yellow fever booster vaccination. The clonotype was recovered from a man aged 18 to 30 who received the YFV17D yellow fever vaccine. The J gene is TRBJ2-1, the V gene TRBV5-1; the D gene is possibly TRBD1 (6 bases). CDR3 nucleotide sequence: TGCGCCAGCAGCCCGAGAGGACAGACCGATGTGCAGTTCTTC. This encodes CASSPRGQTDVQFF.